These 10 T cell receptor beta chains came from one sample sequenced in a study of memory CD4+ T cells and cytomegalovirus serostatus. The method was immunoSEQ multiplex PCR; TCRdb's version includes in-frame clones alone and lacks a portion of them. This sample has some 60,000 clones, with around 79% found just once. Single viable CD3+CD4+CD8-CD45RO+ cells were sorted as the memory CD4+ T cells. The material sequenced was memory CD4+ T cells from blood. Every receptor here comes from an adult in good health and CMV-seropositive.

The chain recombines TRBV14 with TRBJ1-1; TRBD1 is a possible D gene (5 bases). Germline V lookup: CDR1 SGHDN, CDR2 FVKESK. The CDR3 consists of 12 residues. The V end was cut by 6 bases, the J end by 8 bases, with 13 bases between. CDR3 sequence (DNA): TGTGCCAGCAGACGTATTACAGGAGAAGCTTTCTTT. It yields the protein CASRRITGEAFF.

This clone came up once. V and J are TRBV6-6 and TRBJ1-4; D unclear. The V end lost 1 base, the J end lost 7 bases, and 13 bases lay between the germline ends. Looked up from germline, CDR1 is MNHNY and CDR2 is SVGAGI (reference sequence). This CDR3 has 15 residues. For the CDR3, the DNA is TGTGCCAGCAGTTACTTCGGCCCCACGGGTGAAAAACTGTTTTTT. It encodes CASSYFGPTGEKLFF.

The gene calls are TRBV29-1 and TRBJ1-1; D unclear. Germline V gene data show CDR1 as SQVTM and CDR2 as ANQGSEA. V dropped 0 bases and J dropped 11 bases, with 13 bases sitting between them. The CDR3 length is 12 residues. This CDR3 is CSVEDARQRAFF. Written as DNA, the CDR3 is TGCAGCGTTGAAGATGCCCGACAAAGGGCTTTCTTT.

By share, this clone ranks as medium-sized. V is TRBV7-2 and J is TRBJ1-2; D possibly corresponds to TRBD1 (5 bases). The CDR3 spans 14 residues. In germline, CDR1 is SGHTA, CDR2 FQGNSA. Trimming stripped 2 bases from V and 8 bases from J, with 15 bases between. The CDR3 reads CASSLLTREIGYTF. The CDR3 bases are TGTGCCAGCAGCTTATTAACCAGGGAGATCGGCTACACCTTC.

This clone was seen more than once but under ten times. The rearrangement links TRBV7-9 to TRBJ1-2; 9 bases map to TRBD1. The germline V gene encodes CDR1 SEHNR and CDR2 FQNEAQ (reference sequence). Trimming at V came to 3 bases and at J to 7 bases, leaving 3 bases not matched to a gene. The CDR3 sequence is 13 residues long. The CDR3 is CASSLGQGGGYTF. The DNA of the CDR3 is TGTGCCAGCAGCTTGGGACAGGGAGGTGGCTACACCTTC. Using reference TRBV7-9 and TRBJ1-2 for the parts outside the CDR3, the full variable domain is DTGVSQNPRHKITKRGQNVTFRCDPISEHNRLYWYRQTLGQGPEFLTYFQNEAQLEKSRLLSDRFSAERPKGSFSTLEIQRTEQGDSAMYLCASSLGQGGGYTFGSGTRLTVV.

This clone was recorded only once. The rearrangement uses TRBV19 and TRBJ1-1; tentatively, D is TRBD1 (6 bases). V was pared by 5 bases and J by 1 base, with 8 bases between. The CDR3 length is 13 residues. Germline V gene sequence: CDR1 LNHDA, CDR2 SQIVND (reference sequence). CDR3 protein: CASSDRQNTEAFF. The DNA for the CDR3 is TGTGCCAGTAGTGACAGGCAGAACACTGAAGCTTTCTTT.

The table lists this clone with a count of one. This sequence joins TRBV12-5 and TRBJ2-3, with no clear D. Trimming cost V 0 bases and J 0 bases, with 10 bases left between them. The germline V gene encodes CDR1 LGHNT and CDR2 FRNRAP. This CDR3 is built from 16 residues. CDR3 protein: CASGLVPGGSTDTQYF. CDR3 nucleotide sequence: TGTGCTAGTGGTTTGGTACCGGGCGGCAGCACAGATACGCAGTATTTT.

The chain links TRBV27 to TRBJ1-1; tentative D call: TRBD1 (6 bases). The CDR3 is made up of 14 amino acids. Looked up from germline, CDR1 is MNHEY and CDR2 is SMNVEV (reference sequence). V lost 9 bases and J lost 1, with 15 bases in between. As DNA, the CDR3 is TGTGCCAGTTTCCAGGGGTCTTGGAACACTGAAGCTTTCTTT. It specifies CASFQGSWNTEAFF.

The chain combines TRBV28 with TRBJ1-6; D not certain. The CDR3 totals 12 residues. Germline loops: CDR1 MDHEN, CDR2 SYDVKM. Trimming stripped 2 bases from V and 9 bases from J, with 5 bases between. The CDR3, as DNA: TGTGCCAGCAGTTTACGTCTTTCACCCCTCCACTTT. It translates to CASSLRLSPLHF. Looking up the rest from reference TRBV28 and TRBJ1-6 gives the full variable domain: DVKVTQSSRYLVKRTGEKVFLECVQDMDHENMFWYRQDPGLGLRLIYFSYDVKMKEKGDIPEGYSVSREKKERFSLILESASTNQTSMYLCASSLRLSPLHFGNGTRLTVT.

The V call is TRBV15, the J call TRBJ2-5, with D unresolved. This CDR3 spans 12 amino acids. V gave up 1 base and J gave up 5 bases, with 5 bases separating them. Per the germline V gene, CDR1 is LNHNV and CDR2 is YYDKDF (reference sequence). The CDR3 loop is CATSRALETQYF. CDR3 bases: TGTGCCACCAGCAGAGCCCTGGAGACCCAGTACTTC.